Listed here is a single TCR beta chain. What it recognizes is unknown. Samples came from healthy bone marrow donors. The data derive from a study of cytomegalovirus exposure and HLA in healthy donors. At the level of the study: An earlier analysis found roughly 110 million unique TCR beta sequences from approximately 170 million T cells.

Study outcomes and limitations: The study put some 150 TCR beta chains on its list as cytomegalovirus-associated.

Primers for the PCR totalled 60 Vbeta and 13 Jbeta. The assay was immunoSEQ multiplex PCR, and TCRdb's table has in-frame clones only and misses some. The sample carries about 170,000 clones, around three quarters recorded once. The CDR3 runs to 16 residues. CDR1 and CDR2 (germline): MNHEY, SMNVEV (reference sequence). V lost 6 bases to trimming and J lost 5 bases; unmatched junction nucleotides: 8. V usage is TRBV27 and J usage is TRBJ1-4, with 11 bases matching TRBD1. Sequenced input: PBMCs. The receptor was derived from a man aged 40-49 years in good health and CMV-seropositive. The CDR3 nucleotides are TGTGCCAGCAGCCTCCGGGACAGGGGGAGGAATGAAAAACTGTTTTTT. The encoded protein is CASSLRDRGRNEKLFF.